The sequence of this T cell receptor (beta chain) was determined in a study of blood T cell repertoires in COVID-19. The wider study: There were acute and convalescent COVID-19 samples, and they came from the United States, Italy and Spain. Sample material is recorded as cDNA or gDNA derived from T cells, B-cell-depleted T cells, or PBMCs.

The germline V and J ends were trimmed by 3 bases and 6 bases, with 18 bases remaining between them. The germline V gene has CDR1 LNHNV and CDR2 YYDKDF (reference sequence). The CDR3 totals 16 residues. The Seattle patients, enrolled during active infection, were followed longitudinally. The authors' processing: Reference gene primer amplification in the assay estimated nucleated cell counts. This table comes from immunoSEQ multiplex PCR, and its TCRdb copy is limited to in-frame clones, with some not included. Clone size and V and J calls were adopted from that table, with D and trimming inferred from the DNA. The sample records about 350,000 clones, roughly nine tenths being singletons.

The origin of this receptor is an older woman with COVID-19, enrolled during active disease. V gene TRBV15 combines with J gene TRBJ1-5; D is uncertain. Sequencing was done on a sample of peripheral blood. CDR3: CATSSLSTHTIQPQHF. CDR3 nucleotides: TGTGCCACCAGCAGTCTATCAACGCACACTATTCAGCCCCAGCATTTT.